The T cell receptor (beta chain) described here comes from a study of OX40 agonist ivuxolimab in advanced cancers. As for the study in general: Prior anti-PD-1, anti-PD-L1 or anti-CTLA-4 therapy was allowed; 40% had some. Study results and caveats: CD8+ T cells averaged more expanded clones than CD4+. People who partly responded at 0.1-3.0 mg/kg had some of the least clonal expansion seen.

TCRdb keeps only in-frame clones here, not all; method: immunoSEQ multiplex PCR. This repertoire shows 66,000 or so clones, 80% to 85% found once; its top ten account for about 4.5%. On this clone: Its antigen is not known.

CDR3 length equals 14 residues. Germline loops: CDR1 SEHNR, CDR2 FQNEAQ (reference sequence). Trimming pared 4 bases from V and 2 bases from J, leaving 12 bases between. The sample consisted of CD4+ or CD8+ T cells sorted from blood, taken in a trial of the OX40 agonist ivuxolimab. This clonotype was obtained from an adult with an advanced solid tumor such as melanoma, head and neck, liver or kidney cancer. The rearrangement uses TRBV7-9 and TRBJ2-7; possibly TRBD2 for D (5 bases). The CDR3 DNA sequence: TGTGCCAGCAGCTACGGGAACATGCCCTACGAGCAGTACTTC. Translation gives CASSYGNMPYEQYF.